Following are 25 T cell receptor beta chains from one sample sequenced in a study of cytotoxic CD8 clonotypes in ibrutinib-treated CLL (dated by TCRdb to the early 2020s). The library was built by means of the immunoSEQ multiplex PCR assay. TCRdb mirrors the immuneACCESS table, restricted to in-frame sequences. Some clones are absent from its copies; in checked studies, under half trace to an unresolved V gene, and the reason for the others is unknown. The sample table lists about 140,000 clones, 65% to 85% of them with a count of one. Less than 9% of the sample comes from the top ten. This specimen was PBMCs, taken after 36 months of ibrutinib treatment. The source is a human donor with chronic lymphocytic leukemia.

The genes are TRBV15 and TRBJ2-1; D unresolved. The V end was cut by 0 bases, the J end by 7 bases, with 16 bases between. Germline V gene sequence: CDR1 LNHNV, CDR2 YYDKDF (reference sequence). This CDR3 has 16 amino acids. CDR3 nucleotides: TGTGCCACCAGCAGAGATCGGGCTAGGGCTGGAAATGAGCAGTTCTTC. It translates to CATSRDRARAGNEQFF.

The chain uses TRBV19 and TRBJ2-6; D not resolved. The CDR3 extends over 12 amino acids. CDR1 is LNHDA and CDR2 is SQIVND in the germline V gene (reference sequence). Trimming took 11 bases from V and 3 from J, leaving 8 bases between them. CDR3 coding DNA: TGTGCCTCGAGCGTTGGGGCCAACGTCCTGACTTTC. It translates to CASSVGANVLTF.

The rearrangement joins TRBV6-5 to TRBJ2-2; no reliable D call. The V end was cut by 2 bases, the J end by 3 bases, with 10 bases between. The length of the CDR3 is 15 residues. CDR1 is MNHEY and CDR2 is SVGAGI in the germline V gene. CDR3 sequence: CASSYNAMDTGELFF. CDR3 coding DNA: TGTGCCAGCAGTTACAACGCGATGGACACCGGGGAGCTGTTTTTT.

CDR3 DNA: TGTGCCAGCAGTATACAGGGGGCTAACACTGAAGCTTTCTTT. This translates into CASSIQGANTEAFF. The V and J genes are TRBV2 and TRBJ1-1; 9 bases map to TRBD1. J gave up 2 bases and V 5 bases, and 3 bases lay outside the gene matches. From germline, CDR1 is SNHLY and CDR2 FYNNEI. The CDR3 consists of 14 residues.

V and J are TRBV7-8 and TRBJ2-1; 11 bases map to TRBD2. Germline values: CDR1 SGHVS, CDR2 FQNEAQ. The CDR3 has 15 amino acids. J lost 10 bases, V lost 5 bases, and 10 bases had no gene match. CDR3 region: CASSQGLAAITEQFF. The DNA of the CDR3 is TGTGCCAGCAGCCAGGGACTAGCGGCAATAACGGAGCAGTTCTTC.

The chain carries TRBV11-2 and TRBJ1-5, with unresolved D. Trimming shortened V by 3 bases and J by 1 base, and 13 bases separated the two germline ends. This CDR3 contains 16 residues. Per germline, CDR1 SGHAT and CDR2 FQNNGV. DNA for the CDR3: TGTGCCAGCAGCTTTGTTTCGGGGTGGAGCAATCAGCCCCAGCATTTT. Amino acids: CASSFVSGWSNQPQHF.

In nucleotides, the CDR3 is TGCAGCGTTGGATCCCCTCAGCGGGGACACTACGAGCAGTACTTC. Translated: CSVGSPQRGHYEQYF. The chain uses TRBV29-1 and TRBJ2-7, with D perhaps matching TRBD2 (7 bases). The CDR3 consists of 15 residues. Germline CDR1 and CDR2: SQVTM and ANQGSEA. Trimming stripped 4 bases from V and 3 bases from J, with 19 bases between.

The chain recombines TRBV21-1 with TRBJ2-7; no DNA check was done on the table's D call, TRBD1. TRBV21-1 counts as a pseudogene. This CDR3 has 10 amino acids. CDR3 loop: CASCSRGQYF. For the CDR3, the DNA is TGTGCCAGCTGCTCTAGGGGGCAGTACTTC.

The V and J genes are TRBV2 and TRBJ2-5, with TRBD1 identical over 9 bases. CDR1 is SNHLY and CDR2 is FYNNEI in the germline V gene. Germline trimming cut 0 bases from V and 9 bases from J; bases unmatched to any gene: 11. CDR3 length equals 16 residues. CDR3 amino acids: CASSEATIGTGKSQYF. The CDR3 DNA reads TGTGCCAGCAGTGAAGCGACCATAGGGACAGGGAAGTCCCAGTACTTC.

This sequence joins TRBV10-3 and TRBJ2-1, with TRBD2 identical over 10 bases. This CDR3 contains 16 residues. With V trimmed by 10 bases and J by 0 bases, 9 bases remained unmatched. Germline V gives CDR1 ENHRY, CDR2 SYGVKD. CDR3 nucleotide sequence: TGTGCCACCCCCCGGACTAGCGGTTACTCCTACAATGAGCAGTTCTTC. It is translated as CATPRTSGYSYNEQFF.

This clone was observed a few times. This rearrangement joins TRBV5-1 to TRBJ2-3; D is ambiguous. This CDR3 is built from 12 residues. Looked up from germline, CDR1 is SGHRS and CDR2 is YFSETQ. V dropped 6 bases and J dropped 4 bases, with 9 bases sitting between them. The CDR3 sequence is CASILDSDTQYF. DNA for the CDR3: TGCGCCAGCATCCTTGACTCAGATACGCAGTATTTT.

This sequence joins TRBV19 and TRBJ2-1, with D possibly matching TRBD1 (6 bases). CDR1 and CDR2 (germline): LNHDA, SQIVND (reference sequence). The CDR3 is 17 residues long. V was clipped by 6 bases and J by 5 bases, with 23 bases between them. CDR3 region: CASRNGPRGAVDNEQFF. CDR3 nucleotide sequence: TGTGCCAGTAGAAACGGACCCAGGGGAGCTGTGGACAATGAGCAGTTCTTC. Variable domain in full (rest from reference TRBV19 and TRBJ2-1): DGGITQSPKYLFRKEGQNVTLSCEQNLNHDAMYWYRQDPGQGLRLIYYSQIVNDFQKGDIAEGYSVSREKKESFPLTVTSAQKNPTAFYLCASRNGPRGAVDNEQFFGPGTRLTVL.

This sequence joins TRBV18 and TRBJ2-1, with no clear D. The V gene lost 4 bases and the J gene lost 4 bases, with 11 bases spanning the gap. This CDR3 spans 14 amino acids. CDR1 KGHSH and CDR2 LQKENI come from the germline V gene. The CDR3 DNA reads TGTGCCAGCTCACTTAGCCCGGCGTACAATGAGCAGTTCTTC. It encodes CASSLSPAYNEQFF.

V and J are TRBV10-3 and TRBJ2-1; TRBD2 matches at 9 bases. V trimming: 6 bases; J trimming: 4 bases; junction bases outside the gene matches: 10. Germline CDR1 reads ENHRY; CDR2 reads SYGVKD. There are 16 residues in the CDR3. Written as DNA, the CDR3 is TGTGCCATCAGCGGGACGGCGGGAGGGTATTACAATGAGCAGTTCTTC. This encodes CAISGTAGGYYNEQFF.

This clone was counted between two and nine times. This chain links TRBV28 with TRBJ1-4; tentatively, D is TRBD1 (6 bases). Trimming cost V 10 bases and J 4 bases, with 10 bases left between them. Germline V CDR1 and CDR2: MDHEN, SYDVKM. The CDR3 has 12 amino acids. The CDR3 DNA sequence: TGTGCCATAAGGGGGAATAATGAAAAACTGTTTTTT. Residues: CAIRGNNEKLFF.

The rearrangement links TRBV5-4 to TRBJ1-5, with TRBD1 identical over 9 bases. Germline CDR1 and CDR2: SGHNT and YYREEE (reference sequence). The junction had 9 bases not matched to a gene; V was cut back by 4 bases and J by 7 bases. The CDR3 spans 15 residues. The CDR3, as DNA: TGTGCCAGCAGCAACTCCGGACAGGGGAACCAGCCCCAGCATTTT. This translates into CASSNSGQGNQPQHF.

The chain uses TRBV7-3 and TRBJ2-1; D is unresolved. In germline, CDR1 is SGHTA, CDR2 FQGTGA. The CDR3 is 12 residues long. Trimming stripped 3 bases from V and 9 bases from J, with 9 bases between. The CDR3 region has the DNA TGTGCCAGCAGCTTCGCTGGAGCTGAGCAGTTCTTC. Protein product: CASSFAGAEQFF. Filled out from reference TRBV7-3 and TRBJ2-1, the complete variable domain reads GAGVSQTPSNKVTEKGKYVELRCDPISGHTALYWYRQSLGQGPEFLIYFQGTGAADDSGLPNDRFFAVRPEGSVSTLKIQRTERGDSAVYLCASSFAGAEQFFGPGTRLTVL.

This sequence joins TRBV18 and TRBJ2-7, with 9 bases lining up with TRBD1. The CDR3 runs to 15 residues. Trimming removed 4 bases from V and 1 base from J; junction bases left unmatched: 5. Germline-derived CDR1 and CDR2 are KGHSH and LQKENI. The CDR3, as DNA: TGTGCCAGCTCACTTGCCGGGACAGGGTCCTACGAGCAGTACTTC. This gives the protein CASSLAGTGSYEQYF.

The rearrangement uses TRBV19 and TRBJ2-5; D is unclear. Germline V gene sequence: CDR1 LNHDA, CDR2 SQIVND (reference sequence). V shed 1 base and J shed 3 bases, with 6 bases lying between them. CDR3 length equals 13 residues. The CDR3 coding sequence is TGTGCCAGTAGTATAGGATCGGAAGAGACCCAGTACTTC. The encoded protein is CASSIGSEETQYF.

The chain recombines TRBV29-1 with TRBJ1-2, with D unresolved. Per the germline V gene, CDR1 is SQVTM and CDR2 is ANQGSEA. The CDR3 totals 13 residues. V was pared by 2 bases and J by 3 bases, with 10 bases between. The CDR3 DNA follows: TGCAGCGTTGAAATGAGATCCTACTATGGCTACACCTTC. This translates into CSVEMRSYYGYTF.

This chain uses TRBV30 with TRBJ2-2; 15 bases line up with TRBD2. The CDR3 runs to 17 residues. The germline V gene encodes CDR1 GTSNPN and CDR2 SVGIG (reference sequence). V was pared by 7 bases and J by 2 bases, with 8 bases of the junction left unmatched. CDR3 in DNA: TGTGCCTTTTCCCGGACTAGCGGGAGGGAAAACACCGGGGAGCTGTTTTTT. This sequence encodes CAFSRTSGRENTGELFF.

This chain connects TRBV10-3 to TRBJ2-1; D is uncertain. CDR3 length: 14 amino acids. Germline V gene lookup returns CDR1 ENHRY and CDR2 SYGVKD. V dropped 4 bases and J dropped 3 bases, with 10 bases sitting between them. CDR3: CAISVWGSYNEQFF. Here the CDR3 DNA reads TGTGCCATCAGTGTTTGGGGAAGCTACAATGAGCAGTTCTTC.

The chain recombines TRBV6-6 with TRBJ2-1; the D gene is possibly TRBD2 (5 bases). Germline CDR1 reads MNHNY; CDR2 reads SVGAGI (reference sequence). V dropped 4 bases and J dropped 2 bases, with 9 bases sitting between them. The CDR3 loop spans 14 amino acids. CDR3 DNA: TGTGCCAGCAGTTTCCGGGAAGCCTACAATGAGCAGTTCTTC. Translating it yields CASSFREAYNEQFF.

The rearrangement uses TRBV2 and TRBJ1-6; the D is unclear. The CDR3 has 13 residues. Germline lookup yields CDR1 SNHLY and CDR2 FYNNEI. Trimming stripped 3 bases from V and 11 bases from J, with 11 bases between. CDR3 protein: CASSDQEWAPLHF. CDR3 nucleotides: TGTGCCAGCAGTGATCAGGAATGGGCACCCCTCCACTTT.

This clone was seen a single time. The chain is built from TRBV11-3 and TRBJ2-7; TRBD2 matches 9 bases. V trimming: 1 base; J trimming: 2 bases; junction bases outside the gene matches: 9. The CDR3 covers 17 residues. CDR1 SGHNT and CDR2 YENEEA come from the germline V gene. In DNA form, the CDR3 reads TGTGCCAGCAGCTTAGGGTGGTCTAGCGGGACGACCTACGAGCAGTACTTC. This translates into CASSLGWSSGTTYEQYF. The full variable domain, completed using reference TRBV11-3 and TRBJ2-7, is EAGVVQSPRYKIIEKKQPVAFWCNPISGHNTLYWYLQNLGQGPELLIRYENEEAVDDSQLPKDRFSAERLKGVDSTLKIQPAELGDSAVYLCASSLGWSSGTTYEQYFGPGTRLTVT.